This T cell receptor (beta chain) derives from a study of tissue T cells after allogeneic stem cell transplantation. Using immunoSEQ multiplex PCR, the repertoire was profiled, and TCRdb retains in-frame clones only, with some absent. Of roughly 50,000 clones in the sample, over 70% are singletons; the top ten hold 0.5% to 0.65%. In regard to this clone: The gene symbols are mouse symbols. The read ends 1 residue before the CDR3 terminus; that terminus is restored from the germline J gene.

With 3 bases clipped from V and 3 bases from J, the junction kept 1 base outside the gene matches. This CDR3 is built from 14 residues. The germline V gene encodes CDR1 MNHDT and CDR2 YYDKIL. The J gene is TRBJ2-3, the V gene TRBV17, with TRBD2 matching over 9 bases. Input material: sorted cells pooled from one or two spleens. The origin of this receptor is a pool of C57BL/6 mice in good health. The part of the CDR3 DNA that was read is TGTGCTAGCAGTAGTCTGGGGGGGGCAGAAACGCTGTAT. It is translated as CASSSLGGAETLY. The whole CDR3 protein is CASSSLGGAETLYF.